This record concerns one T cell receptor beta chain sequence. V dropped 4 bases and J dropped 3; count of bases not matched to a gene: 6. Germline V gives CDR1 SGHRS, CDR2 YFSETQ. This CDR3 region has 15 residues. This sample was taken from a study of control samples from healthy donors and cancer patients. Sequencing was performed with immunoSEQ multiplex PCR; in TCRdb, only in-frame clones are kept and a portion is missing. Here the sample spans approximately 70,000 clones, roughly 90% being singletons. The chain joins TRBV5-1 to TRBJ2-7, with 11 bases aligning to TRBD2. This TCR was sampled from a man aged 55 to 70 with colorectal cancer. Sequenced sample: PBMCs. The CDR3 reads CASSRTGLADYEQYF. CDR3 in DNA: TGCGCCAGCAGCAGAACGGGACTAGCGGACTACGAGCAGTACTTC.